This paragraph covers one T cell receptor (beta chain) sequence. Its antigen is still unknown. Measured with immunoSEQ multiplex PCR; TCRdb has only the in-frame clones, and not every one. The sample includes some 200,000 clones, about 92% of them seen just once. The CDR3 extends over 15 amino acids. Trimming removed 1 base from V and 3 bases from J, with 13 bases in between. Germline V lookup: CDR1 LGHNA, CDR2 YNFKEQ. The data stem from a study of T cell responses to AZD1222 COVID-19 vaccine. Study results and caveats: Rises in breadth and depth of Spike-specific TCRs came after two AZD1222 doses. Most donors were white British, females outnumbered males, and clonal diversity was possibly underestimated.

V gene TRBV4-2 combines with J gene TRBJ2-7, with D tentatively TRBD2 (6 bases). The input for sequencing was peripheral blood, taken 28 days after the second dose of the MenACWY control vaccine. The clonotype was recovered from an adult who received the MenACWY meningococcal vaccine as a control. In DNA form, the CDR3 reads TGTGCCAGCAGCCAAGTGGGTAGCGGAGACTACGAGCAGTACTTC. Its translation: CASSQVGSGDYEQYF.